This passage covers 10 T cell receptor beta chains from one sample sequenced in a study of T cells in Graves' hyperthyroidism and ophthalmopathy. Amplification of TCR beta CDR3 regions was performed using RNA transcripts as template. In the first-round RT-PCR of the TCR CDR3, the HTBI primer set was used. MiXCR was run by TCRdb on the multiplex PCR reads, yielding one entry per CDR3 protein. The sample lists 480,000 or so distinct CDR3 sequences, over 45% occurring once. The sample consisted of peripheral blood or thyroid tissue (not recorded which). These receptors came from an adult woman with Graves' disease, either hyperthyroidism or ophthalmopathy (not recorded which).

The chain has TRBV12-3 or TRBV12-4 and TRBJ1-4; no clear D gene. The ends were cut back, 5 bases at V and 8 bases at J, with 18 bases in the middle. The CDR3 contains 15 residues. CDR3 coding DNA: TGTGCCAGCAGTCCCGGCCTCGGGGTAGGAGAAAAACTGTTTTTT. This translates into CASSPGLGVGEKLFF.

This clonotype was found a few times. The chain joins TRBV6-2 or TRBV6-3 to TRBJ1-5; 8 nucleotides agree with TRBD1. CDR3 length: 14 residues. V shed 6 bases and J 6 bases; nucleotides not matched to a gene: 7. Per the germline V gene, CDR1 is MNHEY and CDR2 is SVGEGT. The CDR3 is CASRDRVSRQPQHF. CDR3 bases: TGTGCCAGCAGGGACAGGGTTTCTCGTCAGCCCCAGCATTTT.

The chain employs TRBV5-1 and TRBJ1-5; the D gene is possibly TRBD1 (6 bases). Between the trimmed V and J ends, which lost 4 bases and 2 bases, there was a span of 13 bases. The CDR3 is 15 residues long. Germline CDR1 SGHRS, CDR2 YFSETQ. CDR3 protein: CASSPRGGGNQPQHF. The CDR3 DNA reads TGCGCCAGCAGCCCGAGGGGGGGGGGCAATCAGCCCCAGCATTTT. Using reference TRBV5-1 and TRBJ1-5 for the parts outside the CDR3, the full variable domain is KAGVTQTPRYLIKTRGQQVTLSCSPISGHRSVSWYQQTPGQGLQFLFEYFSETQRNKGNFPGRFSGRQFSNSRSEMNVSTLELGDSALYLCASSPRGGGNQPQHFGDGTRLSIL.

This clonotype appeared many times. This chain connects TRBV13 to TRBJ1-3, with D possibly matching TRBD1 (6 bases). V was clipped by 2 bases and J by 3 bases, with 14 bases between them. Germline CDR1 and CDR2: PRHDT and FYEKMQ (reference sequence). The CDR3 spans 16 residues. CDR3 protein: CASSLHRATVGNTIYF. The CDR3 DNA is TGTGCCAGCAGCTTACACAGGGCCACTGTTGGAAACACCATATATTTT.

This chain joins TRBV7-8 and TRBJ2-7; TRBD2 matches at 11 bases. The germline gives CDR1 SGHVS, CDR2 FQNEAQ. The V gene end was trimmed by 5 bases and the J gene end by 7 bases; junction bases not matched to a gene: 7. The CDR3 extends over 14 amino acids. In DNA, the CDR3 is TGTGCCAGCAGCCTTACTAGCGGGAGTGAAGAGCAGTACTTC. It yields the protein CASSLTSGSEEQYF.

This clonotype came up once. The V call is TRBV10-3, the J call TRBJ2-5, with 7 bases aligning to TRBD2. The junction had 4 bases not matched to a gene; V was cut back by 2 bases and J by 4 bases. Per germline, CDR1 ENHRY and CDR2 SYGVKD. The CDR3 has 14 residues. The CDR3 sequence: CAISEEGRAETQYF. The CDR3, as DNA: TGTGCCATCAGTGAGGAGGGGAGGGCAGAGACCCAGTACTTC.

The V call is TRBV5-6, the J call TRBJ2-7; D not certain. The CDR3 is 12 amino acids. V lost 0 bases and J 7 bases, leaving 8 bases between the germline ends. CDR1 SGHDT and CDR2 YYEEEE come from the germline V gene. In DNA, the CDR3 is TGTGCCAGCAGCTTGGTCTCCGGAGAGCAGTACTTC. Translated: CASSLVSGEQYF.

The genes are TRBV15 and TRBJ2-6, with D possibly matching TRBD2 (6 bases). Germline-derived CDR1 and CDR2 are LNHNV and YYDKDF (reference sequence). CDR3 length equals 18 residues. Trimming shortened V by 3 bases and J by 4 bases, and 19 bases separated the two germline ends. In DNA form, the CDR3 reads TGTGCCACCAGCAGCCAGGGAGGAGGCGAGGACGGGGCCAACGTCCTGACTTTC. Amino acid sequence: CATSSQGGGEDGANVLTF.

The V and J genes are TRBV5-1 and TRBJ1-2, with D uncertain. The V gene lost 5 bases and the J gene lost 2 bases, with 13 bases spanning the gap. Germline V lookup: CDR1 SGHRS, CDR2 YFSETQ. The CDR3 length is 14 residues. CDR3 in DNA: TGCGCCAGCAGGAGGACGGTTCCGAACTATGGCTACACCTTC. It yields the protein CASRRTVPNYGYTF.

This clonotype was counted ten times or more. Just one base apart from a much larger clone, this may be a read error. The CDR3 does not end in the conserved phenylalanine or tryptophan, so this is likely a read error. This chain connects TRBV10-1 to TRBJ1-1; D ambiguous. The CDR3 covers 13 residues. V lost 6 bases, J lost 1 base, and 9 bases lay in between. The germline V gene encodes CDR1 WNHNN and CDR2 SYGVQD (reference sequence). This CDR3 is CASSSLGNTEAFS. The CDR3 coding sequence is TGCGCCAGCAGCAGCCTCGGGAACACTGAAGCTTTCTCT.